These 3 T cell receptor beta chains came from one sample sequenced in a study of T-cell reconstitution after alpha-beta-depleted transplantation in children. Preparing the TCRbeta library involved the use of unique molecular identifiers. TCRdb reanalysed the PCR reads using MiXCR and keeps one entry per CDR3 protein. Of about 980,000 distinct CDR3 sequences in the sample, 25% to 30% were seen once. The sequencing here drew on PBMCs, mostly from graft donor cells, taken 360 days after TCRalphabeta/CD19-depleted stem cell transplant. These receptors were taken from a boy younger than two who had a stem cell transplant for SCID, so the T cells may come from the graft donor.

This clonotype was detected a few times. This chain links TRBV7-8 with TRBJ2-1, with no clear D. Trimming shortened V by 4 bases and J by 8 bases, and 9 bases separated the two germline ends. This CDR3 comprises 12 residues. The germline gives CDR1 SGHVS, CDR2 FQNEAQ. The CDR3 DNA is TGTGCCAGCAGCTCCAATTCCGATGAGCAGTTCTTC. It encodes CASSSNSDEQFF.

This clonotype has a handful of counts. The V call is TRBV20-1, the J call TRBJ2-4, with TRBD1 matching over 9 bases. The germline V gene has CDR1 DFQATT and CDR2 SNEGSKA (reference sequence). The junction had 4 bases not matched to a gene; V was cut back by 4 bases and J by 6 bases. The CDR3 covers 13 residues. CDR3 in amino acids: CSANTGGGNIQYF. The CDR3 DNA reads as TGCAGTGCTAACACAGGGGGCGGAAACATTCAGTACTTC.

This clonotype occurred a few times. This chain uses TRBV7-8 with TRBJ2-6; D gene uncertain. Germline V gene lookup returns CDR1 SGHVS and CDR2 FQNEAQ. V gave up 2 bases and J gave up 2 bases, with 10 bases separating them. The CDR3 covers 16 residues. The CDR3 DNA sequence: TGTGCCAGCAGCTTAATTAACCCAGCTGGGGCCAACGTCCTGACTTTC. As protein: CASSLINPAGANVLTF.